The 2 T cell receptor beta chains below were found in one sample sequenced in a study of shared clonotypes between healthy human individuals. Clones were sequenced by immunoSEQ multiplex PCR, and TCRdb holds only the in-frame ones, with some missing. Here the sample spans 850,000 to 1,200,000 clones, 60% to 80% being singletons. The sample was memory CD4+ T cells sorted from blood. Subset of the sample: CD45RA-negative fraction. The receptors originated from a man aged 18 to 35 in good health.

The CDR3 region is CASSRILADTQYF. As DNA, the CDR3 is TGCGCCAGCAGCCGGATATTAGCAGATACGCAGTATTTT. The gene calls are TRBV4-1 and TRBJ2-3; D call uncertain. The germline V gene encodes CDR1 MGHRA and CDR2 YSYEKL. The CDR3 contains 13 residues. Trimming removed 4 bases from V and 4 bases from J, with 9 bases in between.

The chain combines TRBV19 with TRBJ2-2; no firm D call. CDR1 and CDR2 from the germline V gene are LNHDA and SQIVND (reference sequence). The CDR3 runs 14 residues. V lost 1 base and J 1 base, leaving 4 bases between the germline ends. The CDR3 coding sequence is TGTGCCAGTAGTATAGTGCAGAACACCGGGGAGCTGTTTTTT. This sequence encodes CASSIVQNTGELFF.